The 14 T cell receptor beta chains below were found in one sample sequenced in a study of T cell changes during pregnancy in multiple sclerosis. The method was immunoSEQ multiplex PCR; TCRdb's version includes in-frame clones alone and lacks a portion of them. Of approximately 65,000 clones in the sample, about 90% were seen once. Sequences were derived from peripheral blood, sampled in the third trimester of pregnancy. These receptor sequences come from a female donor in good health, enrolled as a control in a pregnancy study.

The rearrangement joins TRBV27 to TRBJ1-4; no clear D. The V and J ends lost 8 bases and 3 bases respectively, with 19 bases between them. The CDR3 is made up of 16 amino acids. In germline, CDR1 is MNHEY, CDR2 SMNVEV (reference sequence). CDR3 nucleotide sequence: TGTGCCAGCGCTCTAAGTAAAGTTTCCGCTAATGAAAAACTGTTTTTT. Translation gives CASALSKVSANEKLFF.

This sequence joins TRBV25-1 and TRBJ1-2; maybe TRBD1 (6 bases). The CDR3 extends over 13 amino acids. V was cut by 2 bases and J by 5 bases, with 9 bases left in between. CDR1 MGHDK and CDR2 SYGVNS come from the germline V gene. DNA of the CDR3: TGTGCCAGCAGTGAAGCCGACAGGTATGGCTACACCTTC. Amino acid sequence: CASSEADRYGYTF.

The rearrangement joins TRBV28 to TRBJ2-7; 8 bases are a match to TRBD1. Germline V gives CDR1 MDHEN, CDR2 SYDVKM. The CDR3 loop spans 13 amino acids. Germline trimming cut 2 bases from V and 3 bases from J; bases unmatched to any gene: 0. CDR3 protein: CASSLGTGYEQYF. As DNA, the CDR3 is TGTGCCAGCAGTTTAGGGACAGGCTACGAGCAGTACTTC.

The CDR3 spells CASSPHQGDAEAFF. CDR3 coding DNA: TGTGCCAGCAGCCCCCATCAGGGGGACGCTGAAGCTTTCTTT. The genes are TRBV7-3 and TRBJ1-1; TRBD1 aligns across 7 bases. J was trimmed by 6 bases and V by 5 bases; bases with no gene match: 9. Germline V gene lookup returns CDR1 SGHTA and CDR2 FQGTGA. The CDR3 consists of 14 residues.

The CDR3 region has the DNA TGTGCCAGCAGTTTAGCCGGGACAGGGGTCTATGGCTACACCTTC. Protein product: CASSLAGTGVYGYTF. This chain joins TRBV28 and TRBJ1-2; TRBD1 agrees at 10 bases. The V segment lost 2 bases and the J segment 4 bases; nucleotides outside the gene matches: 4. Germline values: CDR1 MDHEN, CDR2 SYDVKM. The CDR3 length is 15 residues.

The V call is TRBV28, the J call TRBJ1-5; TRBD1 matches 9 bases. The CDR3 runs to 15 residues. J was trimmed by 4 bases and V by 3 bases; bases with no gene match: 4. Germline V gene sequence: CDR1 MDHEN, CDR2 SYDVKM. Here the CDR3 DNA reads TGTGCCAGCAGTTTTGGAGGACAGGGGAATCAGCCCCAGCATTTT. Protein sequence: CASSFGGQGNQPQHF.

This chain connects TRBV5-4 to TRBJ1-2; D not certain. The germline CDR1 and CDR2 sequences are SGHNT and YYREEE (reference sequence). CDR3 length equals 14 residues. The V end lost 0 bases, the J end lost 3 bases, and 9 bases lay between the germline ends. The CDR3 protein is CASSLEMGDYGYTF. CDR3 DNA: TGTGCCAGCAGCTTGGAGATGGGAGACTATGGCTACACCTTC.

The CDR3 sequence: CASRGGVRGNQPQHF. CDR3 nucleotide sequence: TGTGCCAGCAGAGGCGGGGTCAGAGGCAATCAGCCCCAGCATTTT. J is TRBJ1-5 and V is TRBV6-1, with D uncertain. Germline V gene lookup returns CDR1 MNHNS and CDR2 SASEGT. The length of the CDR3 is 15 residues. Trimming took 6 bases from V and 2 from J, leaving 14 bases between them.

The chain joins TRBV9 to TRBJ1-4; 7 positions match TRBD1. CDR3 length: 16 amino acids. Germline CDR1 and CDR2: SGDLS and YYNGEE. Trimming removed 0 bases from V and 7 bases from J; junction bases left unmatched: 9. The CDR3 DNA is TGTGCCAGCAGCGTAGAAAGGGGGCAATCGGGTGAAAAACTGTTTTTT. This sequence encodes CASSVERGQSGEKLFF.

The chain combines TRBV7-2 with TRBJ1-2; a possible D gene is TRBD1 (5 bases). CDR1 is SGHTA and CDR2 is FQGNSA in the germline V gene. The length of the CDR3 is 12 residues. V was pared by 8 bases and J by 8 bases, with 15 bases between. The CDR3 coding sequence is TGTGCCAGCGGGGACTTCCCGTCGGGCTACACCTTC. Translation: CASGDFPSGYTF.

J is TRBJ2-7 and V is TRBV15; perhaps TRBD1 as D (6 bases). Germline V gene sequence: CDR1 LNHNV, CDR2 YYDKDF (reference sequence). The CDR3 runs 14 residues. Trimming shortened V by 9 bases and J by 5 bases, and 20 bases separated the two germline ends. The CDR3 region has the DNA TGTGCCACGGGATGGGGGAAGGGGGTGAACGAGCAGTACTTC. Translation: CATGWGKGVNEQYF.

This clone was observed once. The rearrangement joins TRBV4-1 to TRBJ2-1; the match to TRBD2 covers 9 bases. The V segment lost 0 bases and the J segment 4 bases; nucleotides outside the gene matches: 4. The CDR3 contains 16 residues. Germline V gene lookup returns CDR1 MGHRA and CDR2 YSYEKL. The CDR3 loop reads CASSQDGGGAYNEQFF. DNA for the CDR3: TGCGCCAGCAGCCAAGACGGCGGGGGGGCTTACAATGAGCAGTTCTTC.

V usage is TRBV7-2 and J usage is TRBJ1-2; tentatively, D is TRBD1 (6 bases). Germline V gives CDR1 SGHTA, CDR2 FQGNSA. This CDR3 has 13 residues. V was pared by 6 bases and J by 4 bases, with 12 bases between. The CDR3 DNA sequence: TGTGCCAGCAGTAAACAGGGAGTCTATGGCTACACCTTC. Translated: CASSKQGVYGYTF.

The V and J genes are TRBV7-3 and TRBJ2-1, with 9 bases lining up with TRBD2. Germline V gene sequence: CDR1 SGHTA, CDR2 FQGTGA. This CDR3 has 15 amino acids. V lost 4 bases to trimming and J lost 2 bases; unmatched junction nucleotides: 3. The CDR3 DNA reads TGTGCCAGCAGCTCCTTAGCGGGGGCCTACAATGAGCAGTTCTTC. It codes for CASSSLAGAYNEQFF.